These T cell receptor beta chains were read from a single sample in a study of blood T cells in healthy people across ages. TCRdb fed the 5' RACE reads into MiXCR, producing one record per CDR3 protein. Seen here are more than 650,000 distinct CDR3 sequences, approximately 24% observed once, and the top ten hold approximately 2.9%. The same specimen was also included in a second study, on T cells of mothers and their children.

Input material: blood. Receptors were obtained from a boy aged 5-17 years in good health. The CDR3 runs from the conserved cysteine through the conserved F or W. D genes are given only for firm matches. A clone size is listed for some rows: how often the clone was seen (once, few, many), or a class if it is expanded.

TRBJ1-5,few,TRBV29-1,-,TGCAGCGTCGCATTTGGGGGCGCGGATCAGCCCCAGCATTTT,CSVAFGGADQPQHF
TRBJ2-4,few,TRBV20-1,-,TGCAGTGCTAGTGGGAACAGGTTCAAAAACATTCAGTACTTC,CSASGNRFKNIQYF
TRBJ2-1,few,TRBV20-1,TRBD1,TGCAGTGCTAGGGGACAGGGGGCCTTCAATGAGCAGTTCTTC,CSARGQGAFNEQFF
TRBJ2-5,few,TRBV15,-,TGTGCCACCAGCAGAGATGAGGCAGGGTGGCAGACCCAGTACTTC,CATSRDEAGWQTQYF
TRBJ2-5,-,TRBV6-5,TRBD1,TGTGCCAGCAGTCAAGGGGGCTCAAGGTTCACCCAGTACTTC,CASSQGGSRFTQYF
TRBJ1-5,-,TRBV7-6,-,TGTGCCAACAGGGCATCAGGGGACCAGCCCCAGCATTTT,CANRASGDQPQHF
TRBJ1-2,few,TRBV5-1,-,TGCGCCAGCAGCTTGGACGGTCACGACTATGGCTACACCTTC,CASSLDGHDYGYTF
TRBJ1-1,-,TRBV20-1,TRBD1,TGCAGTGCTAAAAAGGGGGCGTTTGAAGCTTTCTTT,CSAKKGAFEAFF
TRBJ2-7,-,TRBV6-1,-,TGTGCCAGCAGTGACCCTGGACAGAACTCCTACGAGCAGTACTTC,CASSDPGQNSYEQYF
TRBJ1-2,few,TRBV28,-,TGTGCCAGCAGTTTAGCAGGGACAAAATATGGCTACACCTTC,CASSLAGTKYGYTF
TRBJ1-1,-,TRBV10-3,TRBD1,TGTGCCATCAGTGCCGACAGGGCCCTAAACACTGAAGCTTTCTTT,CAISADRALNTEAFF
TRBJ2-1,few,TRBV20-1,TRBD2,TGCAGTGCTAGAGATCTCGGACTAGGGACCAATGAGCAGTTCTTC,CSARDLGLGTNEQFF
TRBJ2-7,-,TRBV3-1,-,TGTGCCAGCAGCCCCCCATTGGGGGAGCAGTACTTC,CASSPPLGEQYF
TRBJ2-3,few,TRBV7-6,-,TGTGCCAACAGCCCCAATGCACAGGGAATATCAGATACGCAGTATTTT,CANSPNAQGISDTQYF
TRBJ1-1,few,TRBV5-1,-,TGCGCCAGCAGCGCCGACTATGAAGCTTTCTTT,CASSADYEAFF
TRBJ2-2,-,TRBV7-2,-,TGTGCCAGCAGCTTAAAGGTCGGCGGCGGCGCGAACACCGGGGAGCTGTTTTTT,CASSLKVGGGANTGELFF
TRBJ2-7,-,TRBV7-2,-,TGTGCCAGCAGCCAAGACGCCTCCCACTACGAGCAGTACTTC,CASSQDASHYEQYF
TRBJ2-7,-,TRBV12-3/TRBV12-4,-,TGTGCCAGCAGTTTCGGGGCGACCTACGAGCAGTACTTC,CASSFGATYEQYF
TRBJ2-7,-,TRBV28,TRBD1,TGTGCCAGCAGTTTACTCGGGACAGGGCACGAGCAGTACTTC,CASSLLGTGHEQYF
TRBJ2-5,many,TRBV12-3/TRBV12-4,-,TGTGCCAGCAGGACGGGGTCACAAGAGACCCAGTACTTC,CASRTGSQETQYF
TRBJ2-5,-,TRBV29-1,TRBD2,TGCAGCGTTGCTCTAGCGGAACAAGAGACCCAGTACTTC,CSVALAEQETQYF
TRBJ2-7,-,TRBV20-1,-,TGCAGTGCCCGGCCGGCCTCCAGCTCCTACGAGCAGTACTTC,CSARPASSSYEQYF
TRBJ2-5,few,TRBV29-1,-,TGCAGCGGCGCCGGGACGGCCCAAGAGACCCAGTACTTC,CSGAGTAQETQYF
TRBJ2-7,few,TRBV28,-,TGTGCCAGCAGTGTAATGCCGGGACACCGAGGGTCCTACGAGCAGTACTTC,CASSVMPGHRGSYEQYF
TRBJ1-1,-,TRBV28,-,TGTGCCAGCAGTTTGTATGGGTCAGCTTTCTTT,CASSLYGSAFF
TRBJ2-3,-,TRBV5-1,-,TGCGCCAGCAGCTTGGGGCCCCGAGAAGCAGATACGCAGTATTTT,CASSLGPREADTQYF
TRBJ2-2,few,TRBV7-9,TRBD2,TGTGCCAGCAGCGTCGGACTAGCGGGGGACCGGAACACCGGGGAGCTGTTTTTT,CASSVGLAGDRNTGELFF
TRBJ1-1,-,TRBV5-4,-,TGTGCCAGCAGCTTGGCCTTGGGAAACACTGAAGCTTTCTTT,CASSLALGNTEAFF
TRBJ2-7,few,TRBV5-5,-,TGTGCCAGCAGTCCGGACCCACAACCCTACGAGCAGTACTTC,CASSPDPQPYEQYF
TRBJ2-2,-,TRBV10-1,TRBD1,TGCGCCAGCAGTGACCTTGACAGGGGAAGTCGGGGGGAGCTGTTTTTT,CASSDLDRGSRGELFF
TRBJ2-5,few,TRBV11-2,TRBD2,TGTGCCAGCAGCTTAGGACAGGCCGCACTAGCGGAAGAGACCCAGTACTTC,CASSLGQAALAEETQYF
TRBJ2-1,few,TRBV28,TRBD2,TGTGCCAGCCAAACCTTAGCGGGGGGGCTGAATGAGCAGTTCTTC,CASQTLAGGLNEQFF
TRBJ2-5,-,TRBV5-1,TRBD2,TGCGCCAGCAGCACGGGGGGACTTCGGGAGACCCAGTACTTC,CASSTGGLRETQYF
TRBJ2-2,few,TRBV30,TRBD1,TGTGCCTGGAGTTCACAGGGGACCGGGGAGCTGTTTTTT,CAWSSQGTGELFF
TRBJ2-7,-,TRBV5-1,-,TGCGCCAGCAGCTCCGACGACGGGTTTTACGAGCAGTACTTC,CASSSDDGFYEQYF
TRBJ2-5,-,TRBV7-2,-,TGTGCCAGCACCAAGTCGGGACCGGTTTACGAGACCCAGTACTTC,CASTKSGPVYETQYF
TRBJ1-2,few,TRBV5-1,-,TGCGCCAGCAGCACAAACCCGGGACGGACAAACTATGGCTACACCTTC,CASSTNPGRTNYGYTF
TRBJ1-3,-,TRBV28,-,TGTGCCAGCAGTTTAGGGGGACGTTCTGGAAACACCATATATTTT,CASSLGGRSGNTIYF
TRBJ2-3,-,TRBV20-1,-,TGCAGTGCTTCTCCTTGGGGGCAAGTGGGCACAGATACGCAGTATTTT,CSASPWGQVGTDTQYF
TRBJ1-1,-,TRBV6-1,-,TGTGCCAGCAGGGAAGGCCGGGAGGGTCGGACTGAAGCTTTCTTT,CASREGREGRTEAFF
TRBJ2-7,few,TRBV5-1,TRBD1,TGCGCCAGCAGCCCGGCCGTGGGACAGGCCGGCTACGAGCAGTACTTC,CASSPAVGQAGYEQYF
TRBJ2-7,-,TRBV10-3,TRBD1,TGTGCCATCAGTGGATCGACAGGGGACGAGCAGTACTTC,CAISGSTGDEQYF
TRBJ2-1,-,TRBV5-1,-,TGCGCCAGCAGCTACCAAGATTCCTTCTCCAATGAGCAGTTCTTC,CASSYQDSFSNEQFF
TRBJ1-6,-,TRBV5-1,-,TGCGCCAGCAGCTTACTGGACGCGGGGGCATCACCCCTCCACTTT,CASSLLDAGASPLHF
TRBJ1-4,-,TRBV28,-,TGTGCCAGCAGTTTAAGACAGTTTCTTAATGGTGAAAAACTGTTTTTT,CASSLRQFLNGEKLFF
TRBJ1-1,-,TRBV12-3/TRBV12-4,-,TGTGCCAGCAGTTTAGATAGGGGTCTGACTTATGAAGCTTTCTTT,CASSLDRGLTYEAFF
TRBJ2-1,few,TRBV12-3/TRBV12-4,-,TGTGCCAGCAGCCCAAGACAATGGGGCATCAATGAGCAGTTCTTC,CASSPRQWGINEQFF
TRBJ2-6,few,TRBV29-1,-,TGCAGCGTGAGGGGTGGTGGGGCCAACGTCCTGACTTTC,CSVRGGGANVLTF
TRBJ1-4,-,TRBV28,-,TGTGCCAGCAGTTCGCCCCCGGGGTACAATGAAAAACTGTTTTTT,CASSSPPGYNEKLFF
TRBJ2-3,few,TRBV29-1,TRBD2,TGCAGCGTTTTTAGCGGGGGGGCGCATGGTGAAGATACGCAGTATTTT,CSVFSGGAHGEDTQYF
TRBJ2-1,few,TRBV20-1,-,TGCAGTGCTAGATTGGGGCCCCTCTCCTACAATGAGCAGTTCTTC,CSARLGPLSYNEQFF
TRBJ1-6,-,TRBV19,-,TGTGCCAGTAGTGTACCCGGACAGAGGAATTCACCCCTCCACTTT,CASSVPGQRNSPLHF
TRBJ2-1,once,TRBV20-1,TRBD2,TGCAGCGCTAGGGTCAGCGGGGACCACAATGAGCAGTTCTTC,CSARVSGDHNEQFF